These 6 T cell receptor beta chains share one sample of origin, sequenced in a study of blood T cell repertoires in COVID-19. Sequencing used immunoSEQ multiplex PCR; TCRdb keeps in-frame clones, though not all of them. The sample lists some 340,000 clones; 85% to 95% were seen once. The specimen was PBMCs or T cells enriched from blood (not recorded which). Receptors were obtained from a woman aged 25 to 39 who had been exposed to COVID-19.

This chain joins TRBV9 and TRBJ1-1, with a weak D call TRBD1 (6 bases). Germline assignment: CDR1 SGDLS and CDR2 YYNGEE. The CDR3 runs to 17 residues. Trimming cost V 0 bases and J 0 bases, with 15 bases left between them. CDR3 sequence reads: CASSVGLRDKLNTEAFF. CDR3 DNA sequence: TGTGCCAGCAGCGTAGGGTTGAGGGACAAACTGAACACTGAAGCTTTCTTT.

J is TRBJ2-7 and V is TRBV19; tentative D call: TRBD2 (6 bases). Germline V gene sequence: CDR1 LNHDA, CDR2 SQIVND (reference sequence). V was pared by 4 bases and J by 3 bases, with 16 bases between. The CDR3 is 15 residues long. The DNA for the CDR3 is TGTGCCAGTAGTACGGGACTCCCGCGGGACTACGAGCAGTACTTC. It is translated as CASSTGLPRDYEQYF.

This rearrangement joins TRBV13 to TRBJ1-2; possibly TRBD1 for D (5 bases). Germline loops: CDR1 PRHDT, CDR2 FYEKMQ (reference sequence). Trimming removed 1 base at V and 4 bases at J, with 10 bases between. The CDR3 is made up of 14 amino acids. CDR3 coding DNA: TGTGCCAGCAGCTTAGTACAGGCGCGCTATGGCTACACCTTC. This codes for CASSLVQARYGYTF.

The V call is TRBV3-1 (or the pseudogene TRBV3-2), the J call TRBJ1-1; 7 positions match TRBD1. The V and J ends lost 4 bases and 1 base, in that order; junction bases with no gene match: 3. Germline CDR1 reads LGHDT; CDR2 reads YNNKEL (reference sequence). The CDR3 runs 14 residues. The CDR3 sequence: CASSLSGGNTEAFF. DNA of the CDR3: TGTGCCAGCAGCCTGTCAGGGGGGAACACTGAAGCTTTCTTT.

The genes are TRBV5-1 and TRBJ1-3; 8 bases line up with TRBD1. CDR3 length: 14 residues. Germline CDR1 reads SGHRS; CDR2 reads YFSETQ. With V trimmed by 4 bases and J by 4 bases, 4 bases remained unmatched. The CDR3 nucleotides read TGCGCCAGCAGCCCAGGGGGCTTAGGAAACACCATATATTTT. This codes for CASSPGGLGNTIYF.

The chain employs TRBV19 and TRBJ1-1, with D maybe TRBD1 (6 bases). Deletions cut 5 bases from V and 2 bases from J, with 21 bases between. Germline V gene data show CDR1 as LNHDA and CDR2 as SQIVND (reference sequence). The CDR3 is 17 amino acids. This chain's CDR3 is CASSSLTGLKGNTEAFF. The CDR3 DNA is TGTGCCAGTAGTTCCTTGACAGGACTGAAGGGAAACACTGAAGCTTTCTTT.